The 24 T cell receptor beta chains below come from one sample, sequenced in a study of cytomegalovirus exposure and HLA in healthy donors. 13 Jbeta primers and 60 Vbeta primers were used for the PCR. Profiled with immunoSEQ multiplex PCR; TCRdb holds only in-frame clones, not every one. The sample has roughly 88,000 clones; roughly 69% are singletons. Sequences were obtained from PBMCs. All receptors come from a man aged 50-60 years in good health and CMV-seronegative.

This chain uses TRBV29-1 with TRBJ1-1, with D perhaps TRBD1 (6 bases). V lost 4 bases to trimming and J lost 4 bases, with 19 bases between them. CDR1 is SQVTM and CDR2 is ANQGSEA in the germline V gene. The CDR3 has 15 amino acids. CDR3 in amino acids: CSVVFLGRGGTEAFF. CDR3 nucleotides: TGCAGCGTTGTCTTCCTCGGCAGGGGTGGCACTGAAGCTTTCTTT. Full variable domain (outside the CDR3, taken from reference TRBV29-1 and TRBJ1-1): SAVISQKPSRDICQRGTSLTIQCQVDSQVTMMFWYRQQPGQSLTLIATANQGSEATYESGFVIDKFPISRPNLTFSTLTVSNMSPEDSSIYLCSVVFLGRGGTEAFFGQGTRLTVV.

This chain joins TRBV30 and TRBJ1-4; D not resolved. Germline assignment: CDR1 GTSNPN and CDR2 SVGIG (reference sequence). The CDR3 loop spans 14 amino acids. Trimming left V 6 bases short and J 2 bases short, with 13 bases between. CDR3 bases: TGTGCCTGCCTGAGGACTGGCACTAATGAAAAACTGTTTTTT. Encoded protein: CACLRTGTNEKLFF.

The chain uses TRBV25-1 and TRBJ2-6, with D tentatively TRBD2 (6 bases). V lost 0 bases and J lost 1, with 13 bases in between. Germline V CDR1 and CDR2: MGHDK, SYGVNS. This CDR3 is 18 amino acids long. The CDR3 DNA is TGTGCCAGCAGTGAATATCTAGGCGGAGGGTCTGGGGCCAACGTCCTGACTTTC. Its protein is CASSEYLGGGSGANVLTF.

As DNA, the CDR3 is TGCGCCAGCAGCTTGCCTAGCGGGGGGGCCACAGATACGCAGTATTTT. Protein sequence: CASSLPSGGATDTQYF. V usage is TRBV5-1 and J usage is TRBJ2-3; 12 nucleotides line up with TRBD2. Trimming at V came to 1 base and at J to 2 bases, leaving 2 bases not matched to a gene. The germline gives CDR1 SGHRS, CDR2 YFSETQ. The CDR3 has 16 residues. The variable domain in full, completed from reference TRBV5-1 and TRBJ2-3, reads KAGVTQTPRYLIKTRGQQVTLSCSPISGHRSVSWYQQTPGQGLQFLFEYFSETQRNKGNFPGRFSGRQFSNSRSEMNVSTLELGDSALYLCASSLPSGGATDTQYFGPGTRLTVL.

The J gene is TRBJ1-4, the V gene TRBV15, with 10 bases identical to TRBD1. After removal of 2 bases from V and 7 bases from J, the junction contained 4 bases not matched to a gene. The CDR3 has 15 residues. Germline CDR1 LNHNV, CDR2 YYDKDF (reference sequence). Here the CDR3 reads CATSRLDRGIEKLFF. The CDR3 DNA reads TGTGCCACCAGCAGACTGGACAGGGGGATTGAAAAACTGTTTTTT.

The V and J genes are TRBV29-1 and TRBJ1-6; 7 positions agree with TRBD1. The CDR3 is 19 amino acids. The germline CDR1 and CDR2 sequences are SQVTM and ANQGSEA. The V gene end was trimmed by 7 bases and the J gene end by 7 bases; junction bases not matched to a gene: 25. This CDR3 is CSAGLRGGDSHMRNSPLHF. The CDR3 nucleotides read TGCAGCGCCGGATTGAGGGGTGGGGACAGCCATATGAGGAATTCACCCCTCCACTTT.

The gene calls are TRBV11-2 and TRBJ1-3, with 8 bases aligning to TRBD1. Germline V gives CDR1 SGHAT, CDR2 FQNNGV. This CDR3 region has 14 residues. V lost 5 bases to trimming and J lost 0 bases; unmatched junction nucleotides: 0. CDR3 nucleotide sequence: TGTGCCAGCAGCGACAGGGGCTCTGGAAACACCATATATTTT. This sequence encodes CASSDRGSGNTIYF.

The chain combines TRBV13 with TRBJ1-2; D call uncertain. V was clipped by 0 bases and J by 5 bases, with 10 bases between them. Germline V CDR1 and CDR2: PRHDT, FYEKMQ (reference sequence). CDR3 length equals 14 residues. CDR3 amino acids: CASSLGFGSYGYTF. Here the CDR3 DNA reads TGTGCCAGCAGCTTAGGTTTCGGGAGTTATGGCTACACCTTC.

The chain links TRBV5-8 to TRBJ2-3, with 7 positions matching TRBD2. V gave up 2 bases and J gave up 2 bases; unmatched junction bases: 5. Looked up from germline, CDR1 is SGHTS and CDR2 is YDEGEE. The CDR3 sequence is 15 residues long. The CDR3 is CASSLSLATTDTQYF. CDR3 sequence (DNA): TGTGCCAGCAGCTTATCACTAGCGACCACAGATACGCAGTATTTT.

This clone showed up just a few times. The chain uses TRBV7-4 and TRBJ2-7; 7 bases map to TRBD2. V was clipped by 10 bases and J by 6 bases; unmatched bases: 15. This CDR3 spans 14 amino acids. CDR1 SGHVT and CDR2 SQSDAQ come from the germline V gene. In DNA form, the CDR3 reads TGTGCCACCCCCCTGGGGCTAGCGGTGATCGAGCAGTACGTC. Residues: CATPLGLAVIEQYV.

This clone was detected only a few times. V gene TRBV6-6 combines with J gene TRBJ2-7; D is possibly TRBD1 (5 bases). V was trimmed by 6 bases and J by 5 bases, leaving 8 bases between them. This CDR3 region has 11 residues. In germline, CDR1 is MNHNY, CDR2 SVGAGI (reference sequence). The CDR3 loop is CASSQGHEQYV. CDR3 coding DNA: TGTGCCAGCAGCCAGGGTCACGAGCAGTACGTC.

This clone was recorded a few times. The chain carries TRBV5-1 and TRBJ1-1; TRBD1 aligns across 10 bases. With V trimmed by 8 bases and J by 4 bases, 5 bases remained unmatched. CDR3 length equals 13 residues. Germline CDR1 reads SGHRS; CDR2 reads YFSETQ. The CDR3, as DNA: TGCGCCAGTTCGACAGGGGGCCTCACTGAAGCTTTCTTT. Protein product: CASSTGGLTEAFF. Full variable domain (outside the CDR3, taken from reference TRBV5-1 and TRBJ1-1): KAGVTQTPRYLIKTRGQQVTLSCSPISGHRSVSWYQQTPGQGLQFLFEYFSETQRNKGNFPGRFSGRQFSNSRSEMNVSTLELGDSALYLCASSTGGLTEAFFGQGTRLTVV.

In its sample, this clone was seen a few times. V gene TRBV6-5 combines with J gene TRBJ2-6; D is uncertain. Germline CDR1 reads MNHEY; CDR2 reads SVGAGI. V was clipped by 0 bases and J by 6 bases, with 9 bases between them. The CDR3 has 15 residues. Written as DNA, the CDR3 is TGTGCCAGCAGTTACTCGAGTACTATGGCCAACGTCCTGACTTTC. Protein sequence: CASSYSSTMANVLTF.

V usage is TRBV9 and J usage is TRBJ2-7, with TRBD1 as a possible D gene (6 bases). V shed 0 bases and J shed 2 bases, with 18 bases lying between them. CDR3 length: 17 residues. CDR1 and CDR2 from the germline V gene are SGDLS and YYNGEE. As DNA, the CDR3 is TGTGCCAGCAGCGTAGCCCCCGTCTGGACAGCCCCCTACGAGCAGTACTTC. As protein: CASSVAPVWTAPYEQYF.

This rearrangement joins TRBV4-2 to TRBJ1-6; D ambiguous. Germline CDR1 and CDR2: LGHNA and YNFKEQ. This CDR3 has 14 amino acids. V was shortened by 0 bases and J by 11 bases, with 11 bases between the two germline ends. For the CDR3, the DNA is TGTGCCAGCAGCCAAGACCCTTTCGGGACACCCCTCCACTTT. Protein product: CASSQDPFGTPLHF.

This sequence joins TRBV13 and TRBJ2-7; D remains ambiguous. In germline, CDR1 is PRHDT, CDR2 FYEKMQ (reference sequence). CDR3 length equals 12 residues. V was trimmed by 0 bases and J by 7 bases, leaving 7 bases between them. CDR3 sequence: CASSLGGGEQYV. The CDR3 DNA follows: TGTGCCAGCAGCTTAGGGGGTGGAGAGCAGTACGTC.

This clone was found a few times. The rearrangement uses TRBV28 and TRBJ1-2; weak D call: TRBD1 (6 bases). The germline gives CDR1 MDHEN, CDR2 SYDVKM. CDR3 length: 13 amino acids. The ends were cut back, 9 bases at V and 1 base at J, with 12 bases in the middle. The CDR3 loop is CASETGFNYGYTF. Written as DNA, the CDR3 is TGTGCCAGTGAGACAGGTTTTAACTATGGCTACACCTTC.

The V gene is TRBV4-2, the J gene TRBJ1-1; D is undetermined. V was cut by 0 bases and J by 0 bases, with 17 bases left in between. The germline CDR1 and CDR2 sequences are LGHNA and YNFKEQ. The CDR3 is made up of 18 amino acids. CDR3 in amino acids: CASSQDLRRLYLNTEAFF. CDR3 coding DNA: TGTGCCAGCAGCCAAGATTTGAGGCGGTTATACTTGAACACTGAAGCTTTCTTT.

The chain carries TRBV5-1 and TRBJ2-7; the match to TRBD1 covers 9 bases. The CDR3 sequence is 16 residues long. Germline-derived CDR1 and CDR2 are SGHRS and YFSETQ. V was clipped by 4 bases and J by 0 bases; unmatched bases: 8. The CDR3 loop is CASSPITGGLSYEQYF. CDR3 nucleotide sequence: TGCGCCAGCAGCCCAATTACAGGGGGCCTCTCCTACGAGCAGTACTTC.

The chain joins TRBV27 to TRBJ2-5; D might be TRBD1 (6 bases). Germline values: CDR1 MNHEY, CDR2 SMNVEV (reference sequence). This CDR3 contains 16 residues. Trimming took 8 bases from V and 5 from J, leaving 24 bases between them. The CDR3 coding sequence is TGTGCCAGCGGAAGCCTTGTACAGGGCCTATCGGAGACCCAGTACTTC. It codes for CASGSLVQGLSETQYF.

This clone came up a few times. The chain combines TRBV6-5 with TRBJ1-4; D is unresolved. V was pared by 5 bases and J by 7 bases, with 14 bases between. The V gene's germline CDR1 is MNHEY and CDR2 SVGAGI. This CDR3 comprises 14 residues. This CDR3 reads CASSRQVGSEKLFF. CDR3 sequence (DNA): TGTGCCAGCAGTCGACAAGTCGGTAGTGAAAAACTGTTTTTT.

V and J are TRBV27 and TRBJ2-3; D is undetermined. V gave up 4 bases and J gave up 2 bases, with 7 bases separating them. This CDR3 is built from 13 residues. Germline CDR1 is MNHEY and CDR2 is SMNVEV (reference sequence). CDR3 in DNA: TGTGCCAGCAGTTATTCGTACACAGATACGCAGTATTTT. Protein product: CASSYSYTDTQYF.

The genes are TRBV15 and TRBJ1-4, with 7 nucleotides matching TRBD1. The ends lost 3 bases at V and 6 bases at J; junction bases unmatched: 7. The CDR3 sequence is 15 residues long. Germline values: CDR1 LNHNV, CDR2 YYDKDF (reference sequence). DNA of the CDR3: TGTGCCACCAGCAGGCCCGGGACAGTTTATGAAAAACTGTTTTTT. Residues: CATSRPGTVYEKLFF. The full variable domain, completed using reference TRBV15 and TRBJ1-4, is DAMVIQNPRYQVTQFGKPVTLSCSQTLNHNVMYWYQQKSSQAPKLLFHYYDKDFNNEADTPDNFQSRRPNTSFCFLDIRSPGLGDTAMYLCATSRPGTVYEKLFFGSGTQLSVL.

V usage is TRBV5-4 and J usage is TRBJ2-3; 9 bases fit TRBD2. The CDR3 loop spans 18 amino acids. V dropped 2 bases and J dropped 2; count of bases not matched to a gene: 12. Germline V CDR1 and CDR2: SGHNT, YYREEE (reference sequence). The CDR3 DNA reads TGTGCCAGCAGCTTTGGGACCCTAGCGGGACCCCACACAGATACGCAGTATTTT. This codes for CASSFGTLAGPHTDTQYF.